This T cell receptor beta chain was captured in a study of CD8+ T cells in alopecia areata. Study-level findings and limits: Scalp samples also contribute reads from the resident alphabeta T cells found in normal skin. In lesional scalp, particularly from alopecia totalis/universalis, clonality was higher than in normal scalp.

Of note for this clone: Its antigen is not identified.

RNA, once extracted, was reverse transcribed into cDNA for use as the sequencing template. Method: immunoSEQ multiplex PCR; TCRdb's copy keeps in-frame clones and lacks some. The data show 150,000 to 200,000 clones, 45% to 60% seen once. The source material was CD4+ T cells sorted from blood. The TCR originated in a human donor in good health.

The CDR3 loop reads CASSREGWQNIQYF. The CDR3, as DNA: TGTGCCAGCAGTAGGGAGGGGTGGCAAAACATTCAGTACTTC. V gene TRBV6-5 combines with J gene TRBJ2-4; TRBD2 matches at 7 bases. CDR1 is MNHEY and CDR2 is SVGAGI in the germline V gene. There are 14 residues in the CDR3. V lost 5 bases and J lost 5; bases outside the gene matches: 6.